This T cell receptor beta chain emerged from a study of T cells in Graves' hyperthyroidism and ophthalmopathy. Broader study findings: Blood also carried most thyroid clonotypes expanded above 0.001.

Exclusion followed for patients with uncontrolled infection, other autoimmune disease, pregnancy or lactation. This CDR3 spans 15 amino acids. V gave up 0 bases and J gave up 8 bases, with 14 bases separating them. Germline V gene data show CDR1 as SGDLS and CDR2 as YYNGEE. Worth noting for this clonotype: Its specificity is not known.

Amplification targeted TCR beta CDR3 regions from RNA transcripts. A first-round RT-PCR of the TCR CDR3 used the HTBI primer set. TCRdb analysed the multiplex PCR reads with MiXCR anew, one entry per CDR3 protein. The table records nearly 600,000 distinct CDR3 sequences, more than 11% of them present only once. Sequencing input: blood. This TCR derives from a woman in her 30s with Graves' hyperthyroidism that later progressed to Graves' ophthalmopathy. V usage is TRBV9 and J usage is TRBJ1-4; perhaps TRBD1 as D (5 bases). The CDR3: CASSVEGRGREKLFF. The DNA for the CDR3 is TGTGCCAGCAGCGTAGAGGGACGGGGACGGGAAAAACTGTTTTTT.